The clone carrying this T cell receptor beta chain was seen a handful of times. As the template, RNA transcripts were used to amplify TCR beta CDR3 regions. Second-round multiplex PCR came after a first-round RT-PCR that employed HTBI primers. TCRdb independently ran MiXCR on the multiplex PCR reads; one entry per CDR3 protein. Among about 700,000 distinct CDR3 sequences, roughly 39% were seen once, and the ten largest hold around 3.3%. This sample is part of a study of Graves' ophthalmopathy and Graves' hyperthyroidism. The TCR originated in an adult man with Graves' ophthalmopathy. Sequenced material: peripheral blood.

The CDR3: CASSRRQDWLFF. CDR3 bases: TGTGCCAGCAGCCGTCGACAGGATTGGTTGTTTTTT. This rearrangement joins TRBV11-3 to TRBJ2-2; maybe TRBD1 (6 bases). V was cut by 5 bases and J by 15 bases, with 16 bases left in between. Germline values: CDR1 SGHNT, CDR2 YENEEA. The CDR3 covers 12 residues. Based on the CDR3 plus reference TRBV11-3 and TRBJ2-2, the full variable domain is EAGVVQSPRYKIIEKKQPVAFWCNPISGHNTLYWYLQNLGQGPELLIRYENEEAVDDSQLPKDRFSAERLKGVDSTLKIQPAELGDSAVYLCASSRRQDWLFFGEGSRLTVL.